The next 15 T cell receptor beta chains were all read from a single sample in a study of T cells in Graves' hyperthyroidism and ophthalmopathy. Regions amplified from RNA transcripts were the TCR beta CDR3 regions. When the TCR CDR3 underwent first-round RT-PCR, the HTBI primer set was used. TCRdb fed the multiplex PCR reads into MiXCR, producing one record per CDR3 protein. This sample has hundreds of thousands of distinct CDR3 sequences, with over 35% found just once. The specimen was blood. All receptors derive from a man younger than 35 with Graves' hyperthyroidism.

This clonotype was picked up many times. This sequence joins TRBV9 and TRBJ1-4; a weak D match, TRBD1 (5 bases). Germline values: CDR1 SGDLS, CDR2 YYNGEE. CDR3 size: 14 residues. The V gene lost 4 bases and the J gene lost 8 bases, with 15 bases spanning the gap. The CDR3 coding sequence is TGTGCCAGCAGCCCTATGGGGACGGGAGAAAAACTGTTTTTT. Its translation is CASSPMGTGEKLFF.

This clonotype appeared many times. V usage is TRBV7-9 and J usage is TRBJ1-3, with D unclear. Per the germline V gene, CDR1 is SEHNR and CDR2 is FQNEAQ (reference sequence). The CDR3 is 13 amino acids. Trimming removed 8 bases at V and 0 bases at J, with 8 bases between. The CDR3 sequence: CASPVISGNTIYF. CDR3 sequence (DNA): TGTGCCAGCCCGGTCATCTCTGGAAACACCATATATTTT.

This clonotype was counted a few times. The rearrangement joins TRBV5-1 to TRBJ2-7; unclear D gene. This CDR3 has 14 amino acids. CDR1 is SGHRS, CDR2 YFSETQ, per germline. Deletions cut 4 bases from V and 3 bases from J, with 14 bases between. In DNA form, the CDR3 reads TGCGCCAGCAGCGAAGGACCCTCCAACTACGAGCAGTACTTC. Its translation: CASSEGPSNYEQYF.

This clonotype was seen many times. The gene calls are TRBV29-1 and TRBJ2-7; D is unresolved. This CDR3 region has 15 residues. CDR1 is SQVTM and CDR2 is ANQGSEA in the germline V gene. The V gene lost 6 bases and the J gene lost 2 bases, with 20 bases spanning the gap. The CDR3, as DNA: TGCAGCGTCCTCCTCCACGGCGCAGACCCCTACGAGCAGTACTTC. Translated: CSVLLHGADPYEQYF.

The genes are TRBV2 and TRBJ2-3, with D maybe TRBD1 (6 bases). The CDR3 is made up of 16 amino acids. Looked up from germline, CDR1 is SNHLY and CDR2 is FYNNEI. V was pared by 2 bases and J by 5 bases, with 17 bases between. The DNA of the CDR3 is TGTGCCAGCAGTGAATACACAGGGTCCGATGGAGATACGCAGTATTTT. Encoded protein: CASSEYTGSDGDTQYF.

In this sample, this clonotype turned up many times. V and J are TRBV19 and TRBJ1-3; tentatively, D is TRBD1 (5 bases). Trimming took 5 bases from V and 2 from J, leaving 16 bases between them. CDR1 and CDR2 from the germline V gene are LNHDA and SQIVND (reference sequence). The CDR3 runs to 16 residues. The CDR3 DNA sequence: TGTGCCAGTAGTCCGCCGACAGTGCCGGCTGGAAACACCATATATTTT. This gives the protein CASSPPTVPAGNTIYF.

Note on this clonotype: The CDR3 does not end in the conserved phenylalanine or tryptophan, so this is likely a read error. The chain employs TRBV9 and TRBJ2-2; no definite D call. The germline V gene has CDR1 SGDLS and CDR2 YYNGEE. The V and J ends lost 0 bases and 6 bases respectively, with 6 bases between them. This CDR3 contains 13 residues. The CDR3 loop is CASSVGVSGELFS. CDR3 bases: TGTGCCAGCAGCGTAGGAGTTTCCGGGGAGCTGTTTTCT.

The chain couples TRBV19 to TRBJ2-6, with TRBD1 matching 8 bases. The germline V gene encodes CDR1 LNHDA and CDR2 SQIVND (reference sequence). The V segment lost 9 bases and the J segment 0 bases; nucleotides outside the gene matches: 10. CDR3 length equals 17 residues. CDR3 sequence: CASSLNQGASGANVLTF. CDR3 DNA: TGTGCCAGCAGCCTGAATCAGGGGGCCTCTGGGGCCAACGTCCTGACTTTC.

As to this clonotype: This may be a read error, as it is one base from a much larger clone. The CDR3 is CASSDPDGQYF. The CDR3 nucleotides read TGTGCCAGCAGCGACCCGGACGGGCAGTACTTC. This sequence joins TRBV7-9 and TRBJ2-7; D is unresolved. Germline V gene data show CDR1 as SEHNR and CDR2 as FQNEAQ (reference sequence). The CDR3 is made up of 11 amino acids. Trimming removed 5 bases from V and 9 bases from J, with 11 bases in between.

This clonotype was seen at least ten times. This chain connects TRBV6-5 to TRBJ2-7, with 10 bases matching TRBD1. Per the germline V gene, CDR1 is MNHEY and CDR2 is SVGAGI. J gave up 6 bases and V 8 bases, and 7 bases lay outside the gene matches. The CDR3 length is 13 residues. CDR3 coding DNA: TGTGCCAGCGGGGGACAGGGGAGCGGCGAGCAGTACTTC. This gives the protein CASGGQGSGEQYF.

This clonotype was seen many times. V gene TRBV15 combines with J gene TRBJ1-6, with 9 bases identical to TRBD1. The germline V gene has CDR1 LNHNV and CDR2 YYDKDF (reference sequence). The CDR3 extends over 14 amino acids. V was pared by 6 bases and J by 7 bases, with 4 bases of the junction left unmatched. The CDR3 DNA reads as TGTGCCACCAGTAACAGGGGGCGGAATTCACCCCTCCACTTT. This encodes CATSNRGRNSPLHF.

The V and J genes are TRBV20-1 and TRBJ1-2; D is undetermined. This CDR3 comprises 13 residues. The germline V and J ends were trimmed by 1 base and 7 bases, with 13 bases remaining between them. Germline V gene data show CDR1 as DFQATT and CDR2 as SNEGSKA (reference sequence). CDR3 in amino acids: CSARGFPLVGYTF. Written as DNA, the CDR3 is TGCAGTGCTAGAGGCTTCCCGCTGGTTGGCTACACCTTC.

A remark on this clonotype: This is likely a read error, given that the CDR3 carries no conserved phenylalanine or tryptophan at its end. J is TRBJ1-2 and V is TRBV6-6; D is unresolved. There are 15 residues in the CDR3. CDR1 MNHNY and CDR2 SVGAGI come from the germline V gene (reference sequence). With 5 bases removed from V and 2 bases from J, the gap between germline ends came to 15 bases. For the CDR3, the DNA is TGTGCCAGCAGTGATTCCCTCCCGGGGAACTATGGCTACACCTCC. Its translation: CASSDSLPGNYGYTS.

This clonotype was recorded a few times. The V gene is TRBV14, the J gene TRBJ2-7; maybe TRBD1 (5 bases). CDR1 and CDR2 (germline): SGHDN, FVKESK. V was pared by 4 bases and J by 5 bases, with 15 bases between. This CDR3 comprises 14 residues. The DNA for the CDR3 is TGTGCCAGCAGCCCCCCGGGCAGGGAACACGAGCAGTACTTC. Translation: CASSPPGREHEQYF.

V is TRBV12-3 or TRBV12-4 and J is TRBJ2-2; D uncertain. V was trimmed by 5 bases and J by 6 bases, leaving 16 bases between them. The CDR3 is made up of 15 amino acids. CDR3 sequence (DNA): TGTGCCAGCAGTCCCGACGGTCTTTGGGCCGGGGAGCTGTTTTTT. It encodes CASSPDGLWAGELFF.